Here is one T cell receptor (beta chain) with its context. The sample comes from a study of ipilimumab plus nivolumab after autologous stem cell transplantation. The germline CDR1 and CDR2 sequences are SQVTM and ANQGSEA. The V end lost 3 bases, the J end lost 2 bases, and 10 bases lay between the germline ends. The CDR3 sequence is 13 residues long. The data were produced by immunoSEQ multiplex PCR, yet TCRdb's version contains in-frame clones alone and is incomplete. The repertoire holds 15,000 or so clones, with around 81% as singletons. The sequence came from a male donor with diffuse large B-cell lymphoma. The J gene is TRBJ1-1, the V gene TRBV29-1; D gene ambiguous. Here the sequenced sample was PBMCs, taken in a trial of ipilimumab plus nivolumab as post-transplant consolidation. This CDR3 reads CSVEEQLNTEAFF. The DNA for the CDR3 is TGCAGCGTTGAGGAGCAGCTCAACACTGAAGCTTTCTTT.